What follows is one T cell receptor beta chain and its context. As yet, its antigen is unknown. An immunoSEQ assay, version v3.0, was performed at survey level. Sequencing was performed with immunoSEQ multiplex PCR; in TCRdb, only in-frame clones are kept and a portion is missing. Of 20,000 to 30,000 clones in the sample, about 85% were seen once. Deletions cut 6 bases from V and 8 bases from J, with 30 bases between. The CDR3 consists of 18 residues. Germline lookup yields CDR1 SGHNT and CDR2 YYREEE (reference sequence). The sample originates from a study of long-term antiretroviral therapy in people with HIV. Whole-study results and caveats: In HIV, the repertoires covered a tighter span of CDR3 lengths than in controls.

Sequencing was performed on unsorted PBMCs, taken 2.3 years after starting antiretroviral therapy. The gene calls are TRBV5-4 and TRBJ2-1; the D gene is possibly TRBD2 (6 bases). The receptor was isolated from a middle-aged man with HIV. CDR3 sequence (DNA): TGTGCCAGCACCGCTTGGGGGGTCGAGGGACGAGGGATCGATGAGCAGTTCTTC. Translated: CASTAWGVEGRGIDEQFF.